This T cell receptor beta chain was sequenced for a study of graft-versus-host responses after intestinal transplantation (dated by TCRdb to the early 2020s). Regarding the study in general: The transplants that recipients got were multivisceral, liver-intestinal, or isolated intestinal. To identify alloreactive clones, pre-transplant mixed lymphocyte reaction products were sequenced and compared with unstimulated pre-transplant donor and recipient T cells. The cohort enrolled about two dozen intestinal transplant recipients including one retransplant, and 3 patients lacking pretransplant specimens were excluded. After intestinal transplantation, graft-versus-host and host-versus-graft alloreactive T cell clones were followed in the graft, circulation and bone marrow using bulk TCR-beta CDR3 sequencing. Rather than going through the commercial service, samples from a few later patients were sequenced in-house on an Illumina MiSeq and processed with MiXCR. Anti-thymocyte globulin induction was given to all recipients, followed by maintenance tacrolimus and steroids for around three years. Donor T cell macrochimerism was defined as a peak of at least 4% donor T cells among recipient peripheral blood mononuclear cells. Broad study findings and their caveats: Patients with donor T cell macrochimerism had high GvH to HvG T cell clonal ratios in their allografts. Peak levels of circulating GvH clones were associated with declines in HvG clones early after transplant. The relatively low number and heterogeneity of intestinal transplant patients limited the conclusions. GvH clones were detected in recipient bone marrow, and some appeared earlier in ileal mucosa or blood, consistent with an intestinal mucosal origin.

The time point label, as the study defines it: cells obtained before transplantation from donor or recipient. CD3+CD4+ and CD3+CD8+ populations were FACS-sorted from unstimulated pre-transplant donor and recipient cells taken from spleen or lymph nodes. The germline V gene provides CDR1 SNHLY and CDR2 FYNNEI. The CDR3, cysteine through phenylalanine, is 12 amino acids long. The entry retains the CDR3 DNA only, 36 bases that are in frame from base 1. The method behind the library was the immunoSEQ multiplex PCR assay. For most patients, genomic DNA was isolated with the Qiagen DNeasy Blood and Tissue Kit and shipped frozen to Adaptive Biotechnologies for TCR sequencing. High-throughput TCR-beta CDR3 sequencing of genomic DNA from most patients was performed by Adaptive Biotechnologies. Under the source paper's analysis protocol: Adaptive's ImmunoSEQ software supplied the TCR sequencing data for 15 to 20 patients, while MiXCR and VDJtools were used to process a few other patients. CD4 versus CD8 sorting errors were corrected by removing sequences found in both subsets at a frequency ratio below 5:1. CDR3 nucleotide sequences shared between donor and recipient were removed because their origin could not be assigned. At least 2-fold expansion over unstimulated cells and a minimum CFSE-low frequency of 0.002% (template counts) or 0.001% (read counts) were required for clones to be classified as alloreactive. Clones were considered mappable if detected in sequenced pre-transplant spleen, lymph node, or MLR CFSE-low populations of the donor or recipient. The cumulative frequency of alloreactive clones was calculated as a percentage of all sequences, weighted by copy number. This immuneACCESS table, as held by TCRdb, lists in-frame sequences with V and J called but not all clones. Of the missing ones, under half trace to an unresolved V gene in checked studies; the others have no known cause. D and trimming come from the DNA, and the V and J calls and clone size come from that table. The sample yields more than 80,000 clones; under 85% were counted once. The top ten clonotypes cover roughly 15% of the sample.

About this clone: Its cognate antigen has yet to be identified. One end of the junction is discordant with germline, which a read error may explain.

The sequence joins TRBV2 to TRBJ2-7, with 7 central nucleotides matching TRBD1. This receptor was taken from a human donor who received an intestinal transplant. Sequenced here: unstimulated CD8+ T cells sorted from spleen or lymph node cells, sampled before intestinal transplant. The sequenced DNA is TGTACCAGCAGCGGACAGGTCTACGAGCAGTACTTC. It codes for CTSSGQVYEQYF.